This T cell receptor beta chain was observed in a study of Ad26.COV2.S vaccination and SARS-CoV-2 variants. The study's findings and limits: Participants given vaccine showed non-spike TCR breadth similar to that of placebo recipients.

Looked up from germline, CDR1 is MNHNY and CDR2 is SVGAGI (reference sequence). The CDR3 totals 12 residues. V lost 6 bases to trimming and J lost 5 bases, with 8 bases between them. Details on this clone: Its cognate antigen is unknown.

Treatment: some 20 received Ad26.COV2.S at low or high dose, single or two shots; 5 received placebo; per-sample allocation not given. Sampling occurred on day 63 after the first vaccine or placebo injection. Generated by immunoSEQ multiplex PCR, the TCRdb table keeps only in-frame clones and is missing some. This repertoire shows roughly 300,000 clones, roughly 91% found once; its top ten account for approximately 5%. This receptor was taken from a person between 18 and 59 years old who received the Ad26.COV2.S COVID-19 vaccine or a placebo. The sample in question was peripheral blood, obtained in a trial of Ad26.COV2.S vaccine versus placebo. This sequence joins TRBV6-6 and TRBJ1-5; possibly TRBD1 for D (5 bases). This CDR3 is CASRGGDQPQHF. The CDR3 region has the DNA TGTGCCAGCAGGGGAGGGGATCAGCCCCAGCATTTT.